The rows below give T cell receptor beta chains drawn from one sample of a study of OX40 agonist ivuxolimab in advanced cancers. Some clones are missing from TCRdb's copy, which holds only in-frame ones; the method was immunoSEQ multiplex PCR. Of about 110,000 clones in the sample, about 91% were seen once. Sequencing used CD4+ or CD8+ T cells sorted from blood, obtained in a trial of the OX40 agonist ivuxolimab. The receptors derive from an adult with an advanced solid tumor such as melanoma, head and neck, liver or kidney cancer. The CDR3 runs from the conserved cysteine through the conserved F or W. The D gene is left open where the match is weak. For some rows the clone size is stated as once, few or many, or as a class when expanded; others skip it.

CDR3	DNA	V	J	size	D
CASSLTGMNTEAFF	TGTGCCAGCAGCTTAACGGGGATGAACACTGAAGCTTTCTTT	TRBV7-3	TRBJ1-1	-	-
CASSLGQGAYEQYF	TGCGCCAGCAGCCTAGGACAGGGGGCATACGAGCAGTACTTC	TRBV4-1	TRBJ2-7	-	TRBD1
CASSQPGDTSGEKLFF	TGTGCCAGCAGCCAACCCGGGGACACCAGTGGGGAAAAACTGTTTTTT	TRBV4-2	TRBJ1-4	-	-
CASSEVRGSEQFF	TGTGCCAGCAGTGAAGTTCGGGGGTCTGAGCAGTTCTTC	TRBV2	TRBJ2-1	-	-
CASSTGQGVNFYGYTF	TGCGCCAGCAGCACGGGACAGGGGGTGAACTTCTATGGCTACACCTTC	TRBV5-1	TRBJ1-2	-	TRBD1
CASSLSRRRDYEQYF	TGTGCCAGCAGTTTATCGCGCAGGAGGGACTACGAGCAGTACTTC	TRBV27	TRBJ2-7	-	-
CASSFGLGTYEQYF	TGTGCCAGCAGCTTTGGACTGGGTACTTACGAGCAGTACTTC	TRBV5-4	TRBJ2-7	once	-
CASSPQGNTQYF	TGTGCCAGCAGCCCACAGGGTAATACGCAGTATTTT	TRBV28	TRBJ2-3	-	-
CASSLRLLGNTIYF	TGTGCCAGCAGCTTGAGGCTTTTGGGAAACACCATATATTTT	TRBV11-3	TRBJ1-3	once	-
CSVEKGRPEAFF	TGCAGCGTTGAAAAGGGAAGGCCTGAAGCTTTCTTT	TRBV29-1	TRBJ1-1	-	-
CASSLEAQGIIQPQHF	TGTGCCAGCAGCTTAGAGGCTCAGGGAATTATCCAGCCCCAGCATTTT	TRBV7-9	TRBJ1-5	once	-
CASTENREQGYTF	TGTGCCAGCACAGAGAACAGGGAGCAGGGCTACACCTTC	TRBV2	TRBJ1-2	-	-
CASSSGTGRYEQYF	TGTGCCAGCAGTTCCGGGACAGGGCGGTACGAGCAGTACTTC	TRBV6-5	TRBJ2-7	-	TRBD1
CAIREIGLAGYEQYF	TGTGCCATCAGGGAGATTGGGCTAGCGGGGTACGAGCAGTACTTC	TRBV10-3	TRBJ2-7	-	TRBD2
CSVEDLAGHSYEQYF	TGCAGCGTTGAAGATCTAGCGGGGCACTCCTACGAGCAGTACTTC	TRBV29-1	TRBJ2-7	-	TRBD2
CASTPGRNYGYTF	TGTGCCAGCACACCGGGACGGAACTATGGCTACACCTTC	TRBV9	TRBJ1-2	-	-
CASSLAGHQDQPQHF	TGTGCCAGCAGCTTGGCTGGTCACCAGGATCAGCCCCAGCATTTT	TRBV5-5	TRBJ1-5	-	-
CASSLASTGGYTF	TGTGCCAGCAGCTTAGCCAGTACAGGAGGCTACACCTTC	TRBV7-2	TRBJ1-2	once	-
CASSLVGMVAWAGELFF	TGCGCCAGCAGCCTGGTGGGGATGGTAGCCTGGGCCGGGGAGCTGTTTTTT	TRBV5-1	TRBJ2-2	-	-
CASTRDSSYEQYF	TGTGCCAGCACCCGTGACAGCTCCTACGAGCAGTACTTC	TRBV7-9	TRBJ2-7	-	-
CASSPRTDSYEQYF	TGTGCCAGCAGCCCGCGGACGGACTCCTACGAGCAGTACTTC	TRBV11-2	TRBJ2-7	-	-
CASSGGQGMNSPLHF	TGTGCCAGCAGTGGCGGCCAGGGTATGAATTCACCCCTCCACTTT	TRBV28	TRBJ1-6	-	-
CASSPSFAEIKQFF	TGCGCCAGCAGCCCATCCTTCGCGGAAATTAAGCAGTTCTTC	TRBV4-1	TRBJ2-1	-	-
CARTNQGEAAEAFF	TGTGCCAGGACTAACCAGGGGGAGGCGGCTGAAGCTTTCTTT	TRBV6-6	TRBJ1-1	-	TRBD1
CASSYSGTEETQYF	TGTGCCAGCAGTTACTCTGGGACAGAAGAGACCCAGTACTTC	TRBV6-5	TRBJ2-5	-	TRBD1
CASGRGNLQFF	TGTGCTAGTGGCCGGGGGAATCTGCAGTTCTTC	TRBV12-5	TRBJ2-1	-	-
CASSVGPEGNQPQHF	TGTGCCAGCAGCGTTGGACCCGAGGGCAATCAGCCCCAGCATTTT	TRBV9	TRBJ1-5	-	-
CASSVFSGRGTDTQYF	TGTGCCAGTAGTGTATTCAGCGGGAGGGGGACAGATACGCAGTATTTT	TRBV19	TRBJ2-3	-	TRBD2
CASSVGDRGAGGEAFF	TGTGCCAGCAGCGTAGGGGACAGGGGCGCAGGTGGGGAAGCTTTCTTT	TRBV9	TRBJ1-1	-	TRBD1